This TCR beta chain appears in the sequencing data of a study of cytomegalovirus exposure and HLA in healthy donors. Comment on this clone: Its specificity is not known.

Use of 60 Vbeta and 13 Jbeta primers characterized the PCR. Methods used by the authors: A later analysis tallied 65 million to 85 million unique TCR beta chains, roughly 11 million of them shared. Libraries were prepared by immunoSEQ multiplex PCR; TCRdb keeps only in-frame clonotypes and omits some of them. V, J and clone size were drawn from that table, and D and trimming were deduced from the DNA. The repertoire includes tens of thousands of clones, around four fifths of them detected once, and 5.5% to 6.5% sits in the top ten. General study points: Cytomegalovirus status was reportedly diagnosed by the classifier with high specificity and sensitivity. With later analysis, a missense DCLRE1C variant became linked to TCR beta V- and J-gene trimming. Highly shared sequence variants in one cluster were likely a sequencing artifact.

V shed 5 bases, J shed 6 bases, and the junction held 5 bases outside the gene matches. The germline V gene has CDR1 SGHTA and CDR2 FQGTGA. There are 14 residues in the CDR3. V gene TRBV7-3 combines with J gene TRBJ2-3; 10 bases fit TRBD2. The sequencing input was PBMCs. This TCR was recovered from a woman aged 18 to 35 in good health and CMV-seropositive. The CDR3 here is CASSLAGVGDTQYF. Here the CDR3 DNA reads TGTGCCAGCAGCCTAGCGGGAGTTGGCGATACGCAGTATTTT.